These T cell receptor beta chains were read from a single sample in a study of blood T cell repertoires in COVID-19. The assay was immunoSEQ multiplex PCR, and TCRdb's table has in-frame clones only and misses some. Of about 250,000 clones listed, roughly nine tenths are singletons. Specimen: peripheral blood. These receptors all stem from a woman aged 55-69 years who had recovered from COVID-19. The CDR3 runs from the conserved cysteine through the conserved F or W. D genes are given only for firm matches. A clone size is listed for some rows: how often the clone was seen (once, few, many), or a class if it is expanded.

J | D | size | V | CDR3 | DNA
TRBJ2-7 | - | - | TRBV7-9 | CASSLNGGSYEQYF | TGTGCCAGCAGCTTAAATGGAGGTTCCTACGAGCAGTACTTC
TRBJ2-7 | TRBD1 | - | TRBV6-5 | CASKRSGTGENEQYF | TGTGCCAGCAAACGCTCCGGGACAGGGGAAAACGAGCAGTACTTC
TRBJ1-5 | - | - | TRBV27 | CASCLSHPSNQPQHF | TGTGCCAGTTGTCTAAGCCACCCGAGCAATCAGCCCCAGCATTTT
TRBJ2-7 | - | - | TRBV7-2 | CASSLGGDRSYEQYF | TGTGCCAGCAGCTTAGGAGGCGATAGATCCTACGAGCAGTACTTC
TRBJ1-6 | TRBD1 | - | TRBV11-3 | CASSSGTGGDNSPLHF | TGTGCCAGCAGCTCCGGGACAGGGGGCGATAATTCACCCCTCCACTTT
TRBJ2-2 | TRBD1 | - | TRBV10-3 | CAIGDRGKNTGELFF | TGTGCCATCGGGGACAGGGGGAAAAACACCGGGGAGCTGTTTTTT
TRBJ1-5 | - | few | TRBV5-6 | CASSPHTGQAQPQHF | TGTGCCAGCAGCCCTCATACAGGGCAGGCTCAGCCCCAGCATTTT
TRBJ2-5 | TRBD2 | - | TRBV6-5 | CASSRRGGYQETQYF | TGTGCCAGCAGCCGCCGGGGAGGGTACCAAGAGACCCAGTACTTC
TRBJ2-1 | - | - | TRBV7-3 | CASSLTLQGNEQFF | TGTGCCAGCAGCTTAACGTTGCAGGGGAATGAGCAGTTCTTC
TRBJ2-5 | - | - | TRBV10-2 | CASSDPRGTQYF | TGCGCCAGCAGTGACCCACGCGGGACCCAGTACTTC
TRBJ1-4 | - | - | TRBV10-3 | CAISESAATEKLFF | TGTGCCATCAGTGAGTCCGCAGCGACGGAAAAACTGTTTTTT
TRBJ1-2 | TRBD1 | - | TRBV5-5 | CASRLQGRGYGYTF | TGTGCCAGCAGATTACAGGGGCGGGGCTATGGCTACACCTTC
TRBJ2-7 | - | - | TRBV5-1 | CASSVGIQGYEQYF | TGCGCCAGCAGCGTCGGTATTCAGGGTTACGAGCAGTACTTC
TRBJ2-2 | - | - | TRBV24-1 | CATSDFSEPSGELFF | TGTGCCACCAGTGATTTTTCGGAGCCCTCCGGGGAGCTGTTTTTT
TRBJ2-3 | TRBD2 | once | TRBV7-9 | CASSLITGGPNTQYF | TGTGCCAGCAGCTTAATAACGGGGGGGCCAAATACGCAGTATTTT
TRBJ1-6 | TRBD1 | - | TRBV5-1 | CASSLSTGLDSPLHF | TGCGCCAGCAGCTTGTCGACAGGGTTGGATTCACCCCTCCACTTT
TRBJ2-7 | - | - | TRBV9 | CASSQTGTYEQYF | TGTGCCAGCAGCCAAACCGGGACTTACGAGCAGTACTTC
TRBJ1-1 | - | - | TRBV5-1 | CASSLGVRVATTEAFF | TGCGCCAGCAGCTTGGGGGTCAGGGTGGCGACCACTGAAGCTTTCTTT
TRBJ1-3 | - | once | TRBV29-1 | CSVGGISSGNTIYF | TGCAGCGTTGGAGGAATCAGCTCTGGAAACACCATATATTTT
TRBJ2-7 | TRBD2 | once | TRBV6-1 | CASSEGPGGVEQYF | TGTGCCAGCAGTGAGGGTCCGGGGGGTGTAGAGCAGTACTTC
TRBJ1-5 | - | - | TRBV28 | CASSLWGLNQPQHF | TGTGCCAGCAGTTTATGGGGGCTAAATCAGCCCCAGCATTTT
TRBJ2-7 | - | - | TRBV19 | CASSIEGRGLLYEQYF | TGTGCCAGTAGTATTGAGGGCAGGGGCCTCCTCTACGAGCAGTACTTC
TRBJ2-2 | TRBD1 | - | TRBV19 | CASSPGQGNTGELFF | TGTGCCAGTAGTCCGGGACAGGGGAACACCGGGGAGCTGTTTTTT
TRBJ1-1 | - | - | TRBV2 | CASSEARPGF | TGTGCCAGCAGTGAAGCCAGGCCCGGTTTT
TRBJ2-1 | - | - | TRBV21-1 | CATGASYNEQFF | TGTGCAACAGGCGCCTCCTACAATGAGCAGTTCTTC
TRBJ2-2 | TRBD1 | - | TRBV24-1 | CATEVKKGQGAMVGELFF | TGTGCCACCGAAGTTAAAAAAGGACAGGGGGCTATGGTCGGGGAGCTGTTTTTT
TRBJ2-7 | - | - | TRBV28 | CASSPQSSANYEQYF | TGTGCCAGCAGCCCACAGAGTAGCGCTAACTACGAGCAGTACTTC
TRBJ2-3 | - | - | TRBV5-1 | CASSSEGSLPGPDTQYF | TGCGCCAGCAGCTCCGAAGGTTCTCTCCCAGGGCCAGATACGCAGTATTTT
TRBJ2-1 | TRBD2 | - | TRBV4-3 | CASSRDMGRGGLEQFF | TGCGCCAGCAGCCGGGATATGGGGCGGGGGGGACTTGAGCAGTTCTTC
TRBJ2-2 | - | few | TRBV19 | CASSTSAARVATGELFF | TGTGCCAGTAGTACCTCCGCAGCCAGGGTGGCCACCGGGGAGCTGTTTTTT
TRBJ1-1 | TRBD1 | - | TRBV2 | CASSSDRIGTEAFF | TGTGCCAGCAGTTCGGACAGGATAGGAACTGAAGCTTTCTTT
TRBJ1-2 | TRBD1 | - | TRBV5-1 | CASSYGQGGYGYTF | TGCGCCAGCAGCTACGGACAGGGCGGATATGGCTACACCTTC
TRBJ1-2 | - | - | TRBV11-2 | CASSLDMQGIGYTF | TGTGCCAGCAGCTTAGACATGCAGGGGATAGGCTACACCTTC
TRBJ1-3 | TRBD1 | - | TRBV5-1 | CASSSGQGISGNTIYF | TGCGCCAGCAGCTCGGGACAGGGGATCTCTGGAAACACCATATATTTT
TRBJ2-2 | - | - | TRBV19 | CASSIELVSGELFF | TGTGCCAGTAGTATTGAGCTGGTGTCCGGGGAGCTGTTTTTT
TRBJ1-1 | - | - | TRBV5-1 | CASSWGEMNTEAFF | TGCGCCAGCAGCTGGGGGGAGATGAACACTGAAGCTTTCTTT
TRBJ1-1 | TRBD1 | few | TRBV7-9 | CASSSRTGGYTEAFF | TGTGCCAGCAGCTCTAGGACAGGGGGCTACACTGAAGCTTTCTTT
TRBJ2-3 | - | - | TRBV27 | CASSWAYTDTQYF | TGTGCCAGCAGTTGGGCCTACACAGATACGCAGTATTTT
TRBJ1-2 | TRBD1 | once | TRBV7-2 | CASSLVRTGGAYGYTF | TGTGCCAGCAGCTTAGTTCGGACAGGGGGCGCTTATGGCTACACCTTC
TRBJ2-2 | - | - | TRBV6-5 | CASSYVQGNTGELFF | TGTGCCAGCAGTTACGTACAGGGGAACACCGGGGAGCTGTTTTTT
TRBJ2-7 | - | - | TRBV15 | CATSRDRGSSYEQYF | TGTGCCACCAGCAGAGATAGGGGGAGCTCCTACGAGCAGTACTTC
TRBJ2-5 | TRBD2 | - | TRBV5-5 | CASSKSIPGGLQETQYF | TGTGCCAGCAGTAAATCGATCCCGGGGGGTCTCCAAGAGACCCAGTACTTC